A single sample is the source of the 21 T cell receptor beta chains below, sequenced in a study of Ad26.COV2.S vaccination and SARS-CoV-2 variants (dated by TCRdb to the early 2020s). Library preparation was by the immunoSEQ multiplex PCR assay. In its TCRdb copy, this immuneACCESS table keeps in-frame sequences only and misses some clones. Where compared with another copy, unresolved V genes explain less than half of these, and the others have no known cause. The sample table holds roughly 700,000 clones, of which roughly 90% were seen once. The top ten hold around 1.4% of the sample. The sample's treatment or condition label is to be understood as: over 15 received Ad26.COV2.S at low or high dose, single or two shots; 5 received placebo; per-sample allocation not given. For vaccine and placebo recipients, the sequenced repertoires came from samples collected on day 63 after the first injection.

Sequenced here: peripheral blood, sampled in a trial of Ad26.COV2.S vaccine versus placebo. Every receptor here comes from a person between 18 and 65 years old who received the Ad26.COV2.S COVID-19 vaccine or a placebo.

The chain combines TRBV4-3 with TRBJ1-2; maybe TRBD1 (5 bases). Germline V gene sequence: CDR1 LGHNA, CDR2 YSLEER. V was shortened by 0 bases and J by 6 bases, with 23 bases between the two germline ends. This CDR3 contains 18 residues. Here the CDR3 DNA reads TGCGCCAGCAGCCAAGATCACGCAGGGATAAGTGGTTTAGATGGCTACACCTTC. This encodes CASSQDHAGISGLDGYTF.

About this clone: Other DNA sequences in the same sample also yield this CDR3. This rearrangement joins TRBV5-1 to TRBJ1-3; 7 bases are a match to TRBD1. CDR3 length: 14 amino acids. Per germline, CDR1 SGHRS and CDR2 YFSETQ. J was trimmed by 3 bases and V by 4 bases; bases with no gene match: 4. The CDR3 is CASSGGTVGNTIYF. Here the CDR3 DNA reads TGCGCCAGCAGCGGGGGGACAGTTGGAAACACCATATATTTT.

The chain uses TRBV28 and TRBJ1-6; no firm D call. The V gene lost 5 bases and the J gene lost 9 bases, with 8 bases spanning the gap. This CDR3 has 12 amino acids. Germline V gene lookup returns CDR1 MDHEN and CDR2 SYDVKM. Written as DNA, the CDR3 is TGTGCCAGCAGTCTCTCGACTTCACCCCTCCACTTT. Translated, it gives CASSLSTSPLHF.

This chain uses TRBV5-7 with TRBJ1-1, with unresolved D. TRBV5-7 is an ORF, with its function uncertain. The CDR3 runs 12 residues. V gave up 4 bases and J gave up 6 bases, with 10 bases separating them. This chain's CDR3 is CASSLSVAEAFF. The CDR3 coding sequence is TGTGCCAGCAGCCTTTCGGTTGCTGAAGCTTTCTTT.

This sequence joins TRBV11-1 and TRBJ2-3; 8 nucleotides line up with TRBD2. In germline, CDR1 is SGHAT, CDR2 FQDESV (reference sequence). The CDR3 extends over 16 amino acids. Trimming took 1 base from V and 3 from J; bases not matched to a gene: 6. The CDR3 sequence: CASSLDTSGGTDTQYF. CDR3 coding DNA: TGTGCCAGCAGCTTAGACACGAGCGGGGGAACAGATACGCAGTATTTT.

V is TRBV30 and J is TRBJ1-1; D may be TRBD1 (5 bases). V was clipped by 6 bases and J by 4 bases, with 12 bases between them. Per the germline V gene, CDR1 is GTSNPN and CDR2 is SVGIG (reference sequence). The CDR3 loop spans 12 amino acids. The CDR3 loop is CACAGQLTEAFF. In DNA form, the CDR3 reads TGTGCCTGTGCTGGACAACTCACTGAAGCTTTCTTT.

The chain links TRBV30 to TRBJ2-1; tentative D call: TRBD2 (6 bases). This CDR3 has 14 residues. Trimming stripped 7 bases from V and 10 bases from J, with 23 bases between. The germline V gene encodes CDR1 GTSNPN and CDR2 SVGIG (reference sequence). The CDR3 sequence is CASKLPGLITEQFF. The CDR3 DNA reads TGTGCCTCTAAGTTACCGGGACTGATAACAGAGCAGTTCTTC.

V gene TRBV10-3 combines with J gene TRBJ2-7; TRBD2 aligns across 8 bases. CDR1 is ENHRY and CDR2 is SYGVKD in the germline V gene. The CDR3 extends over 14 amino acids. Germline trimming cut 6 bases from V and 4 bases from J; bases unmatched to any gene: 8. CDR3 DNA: TGTGCCATCAGGGGGGGACTAGAAGGATACGAGCAGTACTTC. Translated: CAIRGGLEGYEQYF.

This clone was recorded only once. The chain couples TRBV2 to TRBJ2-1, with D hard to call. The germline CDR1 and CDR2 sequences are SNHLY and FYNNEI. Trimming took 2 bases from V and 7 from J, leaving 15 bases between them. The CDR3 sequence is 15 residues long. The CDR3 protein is CASSEQVLIGNEQFF. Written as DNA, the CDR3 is TGTGCCAGCAGTGAACAGGTCCTCATTGGGAATGAGCAGTTCTTC.

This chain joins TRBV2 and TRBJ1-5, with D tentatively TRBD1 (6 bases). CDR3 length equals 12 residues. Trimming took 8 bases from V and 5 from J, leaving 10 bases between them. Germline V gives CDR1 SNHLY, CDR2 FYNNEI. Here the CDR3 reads CASRGGDQPQHF. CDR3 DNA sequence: TGTGCCAGCCGGGGGGGCGATCAGCCCCAGCATTTT.

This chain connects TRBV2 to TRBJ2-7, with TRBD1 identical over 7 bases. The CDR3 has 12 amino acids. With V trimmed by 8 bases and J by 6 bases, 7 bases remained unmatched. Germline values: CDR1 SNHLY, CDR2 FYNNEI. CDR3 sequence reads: CASRRQGPEQYF. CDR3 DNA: TGTGCCAGCCGTCGACAGGGTCCCGAGCAGTACTTC.

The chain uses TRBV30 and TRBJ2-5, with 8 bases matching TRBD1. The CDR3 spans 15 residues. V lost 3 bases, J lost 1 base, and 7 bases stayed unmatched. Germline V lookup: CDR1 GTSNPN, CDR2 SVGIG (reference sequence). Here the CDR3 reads CAWRRTGGLQETQYF. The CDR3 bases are TGTGCCTGGAGACGCACAGGGGGACTCCAAGAGACCCAGTACTTC.

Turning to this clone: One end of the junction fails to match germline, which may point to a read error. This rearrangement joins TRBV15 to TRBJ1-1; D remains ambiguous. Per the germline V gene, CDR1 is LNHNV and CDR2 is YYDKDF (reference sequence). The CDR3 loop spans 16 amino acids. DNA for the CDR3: TGTGCCACCGGCAGAGTAGGTAGAGGGCGGGGCACTGAAGCTTTCTTT. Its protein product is CATGRVGRGRGTEAFF.

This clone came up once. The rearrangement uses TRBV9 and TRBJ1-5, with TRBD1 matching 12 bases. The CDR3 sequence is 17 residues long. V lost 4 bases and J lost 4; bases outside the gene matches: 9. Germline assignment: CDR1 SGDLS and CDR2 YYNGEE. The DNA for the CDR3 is TGTGCCAGCAGCCCCGGGACAGGGGGCGTGGGGAATCAGCCCCAGCATTTT. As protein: CASSPGTGGVGNQPQHF.

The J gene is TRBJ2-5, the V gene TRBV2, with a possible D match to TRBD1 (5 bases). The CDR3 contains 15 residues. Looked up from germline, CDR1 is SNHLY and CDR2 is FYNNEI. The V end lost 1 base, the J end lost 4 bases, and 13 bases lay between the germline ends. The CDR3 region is CASSEGQGWAETQYF. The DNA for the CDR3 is TGTGCCAGCAGTGAAGGGCAGGGTTGGGCAGAGACCCAGTACTTC.

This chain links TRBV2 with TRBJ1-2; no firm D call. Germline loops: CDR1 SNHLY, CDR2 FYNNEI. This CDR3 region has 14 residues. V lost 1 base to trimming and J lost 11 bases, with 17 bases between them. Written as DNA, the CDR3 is TGTGCCAGCAGTGAAGGACACGGTGTTGTTGGTTACACCTTC. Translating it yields CASSEGHGVVGYTF.

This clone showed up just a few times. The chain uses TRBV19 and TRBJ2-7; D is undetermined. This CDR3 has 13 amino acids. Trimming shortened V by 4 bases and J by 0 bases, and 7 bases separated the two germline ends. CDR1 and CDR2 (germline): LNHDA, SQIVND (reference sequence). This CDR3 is CASSTRISYEQYF. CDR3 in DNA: TGTGCCAGTAGTACAAGGATCTCCTACGAGCAGTACTTC.

CDR3 in amino acids: CASSETSGGESSYNEQFF. The CDR3 DNA sequence: TGTGCCAGCAGTGAGACTAGCGGGGGGGAAAGCTCCTACAATGAGCAGTTCTTC. V usage is TRBV2 and J usage is TRBJ2-1, with 14 bases that match TRBD2. The CDR3 length is 18 residues. Germline CDR1 is SNHLY and CDR2 is FYNNEI. The V segment lost 3 bases and the J segment 0 bases; nucleotides outside the gene matches: 4. The whole variable domain, remainder taken from reference TRBV2 and TRBJ2-1, is EPEVTQTPSHQVTQMGQEVILRCVPISNHLYFYWYRQILGQKVEFLVSFYNNEISEKSEIFDDQFSVERPDGSNFTLKIRSTKLEDSAMYFCASSETSGGESSYNEQFFGPGTRLTVL.

DNA for the CDR3: TGTGCCAGCAGCCTAACTACAGGGAGTAATTCACCCCTCCACTTT. It translates to CASSLTTGSNSPLHF. The V gene is TRBV7-8, the J gene TRBJ1-6; D perhaps matches TRBD1 (6 bases). V gave up 5 bases and J gave up 6 bases, with 14 bases separating them. The CDR3 runs to 15 residues. Germline CDR1 SGHVS, CDR2 FQNEAQ.

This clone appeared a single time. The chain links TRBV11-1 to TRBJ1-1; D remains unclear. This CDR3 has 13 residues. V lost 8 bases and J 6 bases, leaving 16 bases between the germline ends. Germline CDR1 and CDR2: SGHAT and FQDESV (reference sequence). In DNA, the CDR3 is TGTGCCAGCCGAACCTCGGGGTCCCCTGAAGCTTTCTTT. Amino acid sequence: CASRTSGSPEAFF.

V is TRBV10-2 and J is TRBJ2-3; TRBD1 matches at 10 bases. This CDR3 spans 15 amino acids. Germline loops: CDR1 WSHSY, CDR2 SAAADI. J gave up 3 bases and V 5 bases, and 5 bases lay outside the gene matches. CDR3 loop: CASSTGTGVTDTQYF. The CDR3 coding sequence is TGCGCCAGCAGTACCGGGACAGGGGTGACAGATACGCAGTATTTT.